What follows are 5 T cell receptor beta chains derived from one specimen sequenced in a study of shared clonotypes between healthy human individuals. Measured with immunoSEQ multiplex PCR; TCRdb has only the in-frame clones, and not every one. The sample holds 2,500,000 or so clones; around nine tenths are singletons and the top ten take around 0.14%. Sequencing input: naive CD4+ T cells sorted from blood. Subset here: CD45RA+ positively selected. The receptors originated from a man between 18 and 35 years old in good health.

This clone appeared a single time. The chain carries TRBV6-5 and TRBJ2-7; D uncertain. This CDR3 has 12 amino acids. The germline V gene has CDR1 MNHEY and CDR2 SVGAGI. Trimming removed 5 bases at V and 4 bases at J, with 9 bases between. CDR3 amino acids: CASSRLEYEQYF. Here the CDR3 DNA reads TGTGCCAGCAGTCGGCTGGAGTACGAGCAGTACTTC.

The genes are TRBV6-5 and TRBJ1-2, with D perhaps matching TRBD1 (5 bases). V lost 6 bases, J lost 6 bases, and 17 bases lay in between. CDR1 and CDR2 from the germline V gene are MNHEY and SVGAGI. The CDR3 has 14 residues. CDR3 DNA: TGTGCCAGCAGCCTAAACGGCCCAGGGCATGGCTACACCTTC. This encodes CASSLNGPGHGYTF.

This sequence joins TRBV5-8 and TRBJ1-5, with 9 bases that match TRBD1. The germline V gene encodes CDR1 SGHTS and CDR2 YDEGEE. V was clipped by 0 bases and J by 7 bases; unmatched bases: 5. The CDR3 is made up of 15 amino acids. CDR3 sequence (DNA): TGTGCCAGCAGCTTGGAGGGGACAGGGTCCCAGCCCCAGCATTTT. It specifies CASSLEGTGSQPQHF.

The chain couples TRBV7-9 to TRBJ2-5; no clear D. The CDR3 spans 12 residues. CDR1 and CDR2 from the germline V gene are SEHNR and FQNEAQ (reference sequence). V was shortened by 5 bases and J by 2 bases, with 6 bases between the two germline ends. The CDR3 is CASSPAQETQYF. The CDR3 bases are TGTGCCAGCAGCCCCGCGCAAGAGACCCAGTACTTC.

The chain recombines TRBV6-5 with TRBJ2-1, with TRBD2 as a possible D gene (5 bases). Germline assignment: CDR1 MNHEY and CDR2 SVGAGI. The CDR3 is 13 residues long. V lost 6 bases and J 7 bases, leaving 13 bases between the germline ends. The CDR3: CASSNSRGNEQFF. The CDR3 DNA sequence: TGTGCCAGCAGCAACTCCCGCGGGAATGAGCAGTTCTTC.